These T cell receptor beta chains were read from a single sample in a study of neurological immune-mediated disorders. TCRdb recomputed calls from the 5' RACE reads with MiXCR, one row per CDR3 protein. The table lists approximately 32,000 distinct CDR3 sequences, less than 8.5% of them singletons. The sequencing input was PBMCs. The receptors were sampled from a woman between 35 and 50 years old in good health. Each CDR3 is given with its conserved first and last residue. The D gene is left open where the match is weak. The size entry is marked missing in some rows and otherwise reads once, few, many or a size class.

d_call: TRBD1; clone_size: many; v_call: TRBV5-4; j_call: TRBJ2-2; cdr3_aa: CASSRDRAGGELFF
d_call: TRBD2; clone_size: many; v_call: TRBV9; j_call: TRBJ2-1; cdr3_aa: CASSAQGGRGYNEQFF
d_call: -; clone_size: many; v_call: TRBV14; j_call: TRBJ2-1; cdr3_aa: CASSREWGADEQFF
d_call: TRBD2; clone_size: many; v_call: TRBV28; j_call: TRBJ2-5; cdr3_aa: CASSFGPTSGSVKTQYF
d_call: TRBD1; clone_size: many; v_call: TRBV6-2/TRBV6-3; j_call: TRBJ1-1; cdr3_aa: CASSPRKGQGNTEAFF
d_call: -; clone_size: many; v_call: TRBV27; j_call: TRBJ2-7; cdr3_aa: CASSPGTPDSYEQYF
d_call: TRBD1; clone_size: many; v_call: TRBV29-1; j_call: TRBJ1-1; cdr3_aa: CSVEQGAVGTEAFF
d_call: -; clone_size: many; v_call: TRBV4-1; j_call: TRBJ2-2; cdr3_aa: CASSQAPLGGRGADTGELFF
d_call: -; clone_size: many; v_call: TRBV5-1; j_call: TRBJ1-2; cdr3_aa: CASSPGQPYGYTF
d_call: -; clone_size: many; v_call: TRBV7-6; j_call: TRBJ1-3; cdr3_aa: CASSLGGSISGNTIYF
d_call: -; clone_size: few; v_call: TRBV30; j_call: TRBJ2-1; cdr3_aa: CAWSPLGLYNEQFF
d_call: -; clone_size: many; v_call: TRBV10-3; j_call: TRBJ1-5; cdr3_aa: CAISESGVIGQPQHF
d_call: TRBD2; clone_size: many; v_call: TRBV28; j_call: TRBJ2-1; cdr3_aa: CASSGGSGGYNEQFF
d_call: TRBD2; clone_size: few; v_call: TRBV7-8; j_call: TRBJ2-3; cdr3_aa: CASSLRWGLRTSGRTDTQYF
d_call: -; clone_size: many; v_call: TRBV5-1; j_call: TRBJ1-1; cdr3_aa: CASSLERGNTEAFF
d_call: -; clone_size: many; v_call: TRBV7-9; j_call: TRBJ1-1; cdr3_aa: CASSEPRGNTEAFF
d_call: -; clone_size: many; v_call: TRBV12-3/TRBV12-4; j_call: TRBJ2-1; cdr3_aa: CASRPDPPEQFF
d_call: -; clone_size: many; v_call: TRBV3-1; j_call: TRBJ1-2; cdr3_aa: CASSLLSGGFYGYTF
d_call: -; clone_size: many; v_call: TRBV20-1; j_call: TRBJ1-1; cdr3_aa: CSARRGGIGGTEAFF
d_call: -; clone_size: many; v_call: TRBV10-3; j_call: TRBJ2-1; cdr3_aa: CAINPLGSPPSSYNEQFF
d_call: TRBD1; clone_size: many; v_call: TRBV29-1; j_call: TRBJ1-4; cdr3_aa: CSAGTDRTNEKLFF
d_call: -; clone_size: many; v_call: TRBV7-9; j_call: TRBJ1-5; cdr3_aa: CASSLAQGIGHNQPQHF
d_call: -; clone_size: many; v_call: TRBV12-5; j_call: TRBJ2-2; cdr3_aa: CASGLVIGGQWTGELFF
d_call: -; clone_size: many; v_call: TRBV20-1; j_call: TRBJ2-7; cdr3_aa: CSASGEAGVEQYF
d_call: -; clone_size: once; v_call: TRBV12-3/TRBV12-4; j_call: TRBJ2-5; cdr3_aa: CASRAGWETETQYF
d_call: -; clone_size: many; v_call: TRBV5-1; j_call: TRBJ2-2; cdr3_aa: CASSLVQGNTGELFF
d_call: -; clone_size: many; v_call: TRBV28; j_call: TRBJ2-7; cdr3_aa: CASSDPLGSLTYEQYF
d_call: -; clone_size: many; v_call: TRBV5-1; j_call: TRBJ2-6; cdr3_aa: CASRAADPVSGANVLTF
d_call: TRBD1; clone_size: many; v_call: TRBV7-6; j_call: TRBJ1-2; cdr3_aa: CASSPTDRGGGYTF
d_call: TRBD2; clone_size: many; v_call: TRBV20-1; j_call: TRBJ2-2; cdr3_aa: CSASSSGGLVTGELFF
d_call: TRBD1; clone_size: many; v_call: TRBV4-2; j_call: TRBJ1-1; cdr3_aa: CASSRGQGNTEAFF
d_call: -; clone_size: -; v_call: TRBV18; j_call: TRBJ2-3; cdr3_aa: CASSWNKQRTDTQYF
d_call: TRBD2; clone_size: many; v_call: TRBV9; j_call: TRBJ2-3; cdr3_aa: CASSVGISSGARDTQYF
d_call: -; clone_size: many; v_call: TRBV3-1; j_call: TRBJ1-2; cdr3_aa: CASSQEVQGYGYTF
d_call: -; clone_size: -; v_call: TRBV20-1; j_call: TRBJ2-1; cdr3_aa: CSASRDSLGGSYNERFF
d_call: -; clone_size: many; v_call: TRBV20-1; j_call: TRBJ1-1; cdr3_aa: CSAGGGAFF
d_call: TRBD1; clone_size: many; v_call: TRBV7-2; j_call: TRBJ1-2; cdr3_aa: CASSLEAGGGNYGYTF
d_call: TRBD1; clone_size: few; v_call: TRBV7-8; j_call: TRBJ1-1; cdr3_aa: CASSLNRGLGNEAFF
d_call: TRBD1; clone_size: many; v_call: TRBV28; j_call: TRBJ1-1; cdr3_aa: CASSLPPGQGVGAFF
d_call: -; clone_size: medium-sized; v_call: TRBV5-5; j_call: TRBJ1-4; cdr3_aa: CASSAAGTAKLFF
d_call: TRBD1; clone_size: many; v_call: TRBV5-1; j_call: TRBJ2-2; cdr3_aa: CASSLDPGTGSTGELFF
d_call: -; clone_size: many; v_call: TRBV20-1; j_call: TRBJ2-2; cdr3_aa: CSAPARVGELFF
d_call: -; clone_size: many; v_call: TRBV5-1; j_call: TRBJ2-3; cdr3_aa: CASSLYRPTGLSTDTQYF
d_call: -; clone_size: -; v_call: TRBV5-1; j_call: TRBJ1-3; cdr3_aa: CASSWGRNSGNTIYF
d_call: TRBD1; clone_size: many; v_call: TRBV12-3/TRBV12-4; j_call: TRBJ1-5; cdr3_aa: CASTRDRFYQPQHF
d_call: TRBD2; clone_size: few; v_call: TRBV5-1; j_call: TRBJ2-2; cdr3_aa: CASSGFLTSGAANTGELFF
d_call: -; clone_size: many; v_call: TRBV28; j_call: TRBJ2-2; cdr3_aa: CASSTSGELFF
d_call: -; clone_size: many; v_call: TRBV7-9; j_call: TRBJ2-5; cdr3_aa: CASSPPGPQETQYF
d_call: -; clone_size: many; v_call: TRBV6-5; j_call: TRBJ1-1; cdr3_aa: CASSGSTNTEAFF
d_call: TRBD2; clone_size: many; v_call: TRBV3-1; j_call: TRBJ2-5; cdr3_aa: CASSRKPGLAVKEATQYF
d_call: -; clone_size: many; v_call: TRBV9; j_call: TRBJ2-7; cdr3_aa: CASSVSGSAYEQYF
d_call: -; clone_size: -; v_call: TRBV6-2/TRBV6-3; j_call: TRBJ1-1; cdr3_aa: CASSYEAKGPEAFF
d_call: TRBD1; clone_size: many; v_call: TRBV20-1; j_call: TRBJ1-5; cdr3_aa: CSASRIIRDRGQRKGNQPQHF
d_call: TRBD1; clone_size: many; v_call: TRBV7-9; j_call: TRBJ2-7; cdr3_aa: CASSSTGEKDEQYF
d_call: TRBD2; clone_size: many; v_call: TRBV3-1; j_call: TRBJ2-7; cdr3_aa: CASSQGLGVYEQYF
d_call: TRBD1; clone_size: many; v_call: TRBV15; j_call: TRBJ2-7; cdr3_aa: CATSSQEDRGYEQYF
d_call: -; clone_size: many; v_call: TRBV28; j_call: TRBJ2-4; cdr3_aa: CATGDSQNIQYF
d_call: TRBD1; clone_size: many; v_call: TRBV29-1; j_call: TRBJ1-2; cdr3_aa: CSAQRDSSANYGYTF
d_call: -; clone_size: many; v_call: TRBV24-1; j_call: TRBJ2-3; cdr3_aa: CATSDRRQGTDTQYF
d_call: TRBD1; clone_size: many; v_call: TRBV5-1; j_call: TRBJ1-2; cdr3_aa: CASSSTVLGQGNGYTF